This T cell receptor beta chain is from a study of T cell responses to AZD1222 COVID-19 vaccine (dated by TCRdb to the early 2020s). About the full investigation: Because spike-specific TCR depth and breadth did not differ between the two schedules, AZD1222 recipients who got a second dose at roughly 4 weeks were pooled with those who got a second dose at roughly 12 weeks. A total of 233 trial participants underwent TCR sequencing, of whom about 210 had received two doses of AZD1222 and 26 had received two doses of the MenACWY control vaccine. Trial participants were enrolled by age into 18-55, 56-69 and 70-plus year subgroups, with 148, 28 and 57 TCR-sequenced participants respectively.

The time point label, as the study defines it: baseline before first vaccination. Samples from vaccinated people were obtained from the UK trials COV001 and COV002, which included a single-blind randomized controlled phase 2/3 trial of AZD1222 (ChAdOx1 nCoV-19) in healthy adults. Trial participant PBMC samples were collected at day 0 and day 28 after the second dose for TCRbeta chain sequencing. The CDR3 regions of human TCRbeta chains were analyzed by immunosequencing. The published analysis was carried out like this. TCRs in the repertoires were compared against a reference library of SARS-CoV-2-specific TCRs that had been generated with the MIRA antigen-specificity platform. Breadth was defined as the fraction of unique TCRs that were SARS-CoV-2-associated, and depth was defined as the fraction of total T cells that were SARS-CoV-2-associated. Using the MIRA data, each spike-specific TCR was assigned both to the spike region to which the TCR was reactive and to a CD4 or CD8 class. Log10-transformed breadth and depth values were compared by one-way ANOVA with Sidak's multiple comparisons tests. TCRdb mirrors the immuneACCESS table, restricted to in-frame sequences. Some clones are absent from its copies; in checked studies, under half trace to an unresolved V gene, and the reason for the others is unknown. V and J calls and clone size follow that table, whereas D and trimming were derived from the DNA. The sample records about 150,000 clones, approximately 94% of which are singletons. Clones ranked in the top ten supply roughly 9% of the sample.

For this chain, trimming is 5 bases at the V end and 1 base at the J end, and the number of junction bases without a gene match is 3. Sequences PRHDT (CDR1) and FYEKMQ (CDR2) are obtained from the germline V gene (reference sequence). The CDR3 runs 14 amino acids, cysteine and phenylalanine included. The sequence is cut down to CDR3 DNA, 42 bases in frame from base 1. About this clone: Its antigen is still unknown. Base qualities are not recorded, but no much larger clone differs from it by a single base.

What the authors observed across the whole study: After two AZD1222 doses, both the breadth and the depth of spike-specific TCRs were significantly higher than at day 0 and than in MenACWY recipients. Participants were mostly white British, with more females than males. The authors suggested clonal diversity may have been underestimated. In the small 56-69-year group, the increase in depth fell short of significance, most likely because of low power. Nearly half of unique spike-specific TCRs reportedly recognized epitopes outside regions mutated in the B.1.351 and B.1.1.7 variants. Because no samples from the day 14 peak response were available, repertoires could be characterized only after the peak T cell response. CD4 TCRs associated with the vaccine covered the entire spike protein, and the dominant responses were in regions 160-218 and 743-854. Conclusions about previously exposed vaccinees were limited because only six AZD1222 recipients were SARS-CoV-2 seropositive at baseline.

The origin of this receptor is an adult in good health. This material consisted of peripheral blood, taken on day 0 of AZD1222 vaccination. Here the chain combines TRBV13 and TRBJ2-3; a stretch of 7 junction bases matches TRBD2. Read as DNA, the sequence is TGTGCCAGCAGCCCCGGACTAGGCACAGATACGCAGTATTTT. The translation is CASSPGLGTDTQYF.